The rows below give T cell receptor beta chains drawn from one sample of a study of blood T cell repertoires in COVID-19. TCRdb's table, derived via immunoSEQ multiplex PCR, lists solely in-frame clones and lacks some. The profile shows around 150,000 clones, about 80% of them singletons. Specimen: peripheral blood. Source of these receptors: a woman aged 60 to 75 with acute or convalescent COVID-19. The CDR3 runs from the conserved cysteine through the conserved F or W. A D gene is named only where the DNA matches it firmly. Clone size, where shown, is once, few, many, or a class for clones that have expanded.

J gene | clone size | D gene | V gene | CDR3 DNA | CDR3 protein
TRBJ2-7 | few | NA | TRBV11-2 | TGTGCCAGCCGGAGGCCGGGCAGGGGCAGCAACGAGCAGTACTTC | CASRRPGRGSNEQYF
TRBJ2-7 | NA | NA | TRBV2 | TGTGCCCTCTCCCCCAGGTCGTCGTACGAGCAGTACTTC | CALSPRSSYEQYF
TRBJ2-2 | NA | NA | TRBV28 | TGTGCCAGCATTGGGGGCCCGGGGGAGCTGTTTTTT | CASIGGPGELFF
TRBJ1-3 | few | NA | TRBV11-2 | TGTGCCAGCAGCTCATTGACAGGTGGAAACACCATATATTTT | CASSSLTGGNTIYF
TRBJ2-3 | NA | NA | TRBV11-2 | TGTGCCAGCAGCTTAGGGGCAGGCCCGATGAAAGGTCGGCAGTATTTT | CASSLGAGPMKGRQYF
TRBJ1-4 | NA | NA | TRBV20-1 | TGCAGTGCTAGTGGCGGTAATGAAAAACTGTTTTTT | CSASGGNEKLFF
TRBJ1-2 | NA | TRBD1 | TRBV6-2/TRBV6-3 | TGTGCCAGCAGTTACCGCCTGACAGGGGGGATTTTTTTCTTCTATGGCTACACCTTC | CASSYRLTGGIFFFYGYTF
TRBJ2-7 | NA | NA | TRBV28 | TGTGCCAGCAGTTTATACGGGGGAACCTACGAGCAGTACTTC | CASSLYGGTYEQYF
TRBJ1-5 | NA | TRBD1 | TRBV2 | TGTGCCAGCAGTGGACAGGGGGGGGATCAGCCCCAGCATTTT | CASSGQGGDQPQHF
TRBJ1-1 | NA | TRBD1 | TRBV5-1 | TGCGCCAGCAGCGAGAGTCCCGGGACAGGTTCCACTGAAGCTTTCTTT | CASSESPGTGSTEAFF
TRBJ2-1 | NA | TRBD1 | TRBV11-2 | TGTGCCAGCAGAGCGCAGGGGGTGAACAATGAGCAGTTCTTC | CASRAQGVNNEQFF
TRBJ1-1 | once | NA | TRBV5-1 | TGCGCCAGCAGCTTGGCGACAGCTCTGAACACTGAAGCTTTCTTT | CASSLATALNTEAFF
TRBJ2-2 | NA | TRBD2 | TRBV9 | TGTGCCAGCAGCGTTTTATGGGGGGGCGGGGAGCTGTTTTTT | CASSVLWGGGELFF
TRBJ2-1 | NA | NA | TRBV5-1 | TGCGCCAGCAGCCGCGACCCGACTTATTCCAATGAGCAGTTCTTC | CASSRDPTYSNEQFF
TRBJ2-5 | once | TRBD2 | TRBV2 | TGTGCCAGCAGTGAAGTGACTAGCGGGCGAGAGACCCAGTACTTC | CASSEVTSGRETQYF
TRBJ1-1 | NA | NA | TRBV12-3/TRBV12-4 | TGTGCCAGCAGTTTATCCCGGAACACTGAAGCTTTCTTT | CASSLSRNTEAFF
TRBJ1-2 | NA | NA | TRBV7-3 | TGTGCCAGCAGCAACGGGGCACCGGGCGGGGGAGATGGCTACACCTTC | CASSNGAPGGGDGYTF